The sequence of this T cell receptor (beta chain) was determined in a study of blood T cell repertoires in COVID-19. Study background: PBMCs, B-cell-depleted T cells, or T cells provided the cDNA or gDNA that made up the material.

The table came from immunoSEQ multiplex PCR; TCRdb's copy has only in-frame clones and leaves some out. There are tens of thousands of clones in the sample; around 84% occur only once, and roughly 7% lies in the top ten. Germline V lookup: CDR1 MNHNS, CDR2 SASEGT. This CDR3 region has 15 residues. Trimming at V came to 1 base and at J to 9 bases, leaving 9 bases not matched to a gene. The V and J genes are TRBV6-1 and TRBJ2-1; 7 bases are a match to TRBD1. Sequenced material: peripheral blood. This sequence originates from a man in his fifties or sixties with active COVID-19. CDR3 amino acids: CASSEVRNRGGEQFF. The CDR3 DNA follows: TGTGCCAGCAGTGAAGTGAGAAACAGGGGTGGTGAGCAGTTCTTC.